Listed below are T cell receptor beta chains from one sample, sequenced in a study of cytomegalovirus exposure and HLA in healthy donors. Generated by immunoSEQ multiplex PCR, the TCRdb table keeps only in-frame clones and is missing some. The sample has about 67,000 clones, roughly 80% seen once. The sample was PBMCs. Receptor source: a woman in her 30s in good health and CMV-seronegative. CDR3s include the opening cysteine and the closing phenylalanine or tryptophan. A D gene is named only where the DNA matches it firmly. Rows give clone size only sometimes, using once, few, many, or a class for an expanded clone.

length: 14
V: TRBV5-1
J: TRBJ2-5
D: .
size: .
CDR3: CASSLGQRGETQYF
DNA: TGCGCCAGCAGCTTGGGCCAGAGAGGAGAGACCCAGTACTTC

length: 14
V: TRBV5-1
J: TRBJ2-4
D: .
size: .
CDR3: CASSLLSTDNIQYF
DNA: TGCGCCAGCAGCTTGTTGTCGACAGACAACATTCAGTACTTC

length: 14
V: TRBV7-6
J: TRBJ2-1
D: TRBD2
size: .
CDR3: CASSLRGGANEQFF
DNA: TGTGCCAGCAGCTTACGCGGGGGGGCCAATGAGCAGTTCTTC

length: 15
V: TRBV5-6
J: TRBJ1-4
D: .
size: .
CDR3: CASSSTGATNEKLFF
DNA: TGTGCCAGCAGCTCTACAGGAGCAACTAATGAAAAACTGTTTTTT

length: 15
V: TRBV4-3
J: TRBJ1-2
D: TRBD1
size: .
CDR3: CASSQRTGTSYGYTF
DNA: TGCGCCAGCAGCCAACGGACAGGGACGAGCTATGGCTACACCTTC

length: 14
V: TRBV4-3
J: TRBJ1-2
D: .
size: once
CDR3: CASSQERVRYGYTF
DNA: TGCGCCAGCAGCCAAGAGCGGGTTCGCTATGGCTACACCTTC

length: 15
V: TRBV5-6
J: TRBJ1-1
D: TRBD1
size: .
CDR3: CASSPRTGFSTEAFF
DNA: TGTGCCAGCAGCCCGCGGACAGGGTTTAGCACTGAAGCTTTCTTT

length: 16
V: TRBV5-6
J: TRBJ2-3
D: TRBD2
size: .
CDR3: CASSLGAGGITDTQYF
DNA: TGTGCCAGCAGCTTGGGTGCGGGGGGGATCACAGATACGCAGTATTTT

length: 15
V: TRBV4-2
J: TRBJ1-4
D: .
size: few
CDR3: CASSQGDYTNEKLFF
DNA: TGTGCCAGCAGCCAAGGGGACTACACTAATGAAAAACTGTTTTTT

length: 16
V: TRBV19
J: TRBJ1-2
D: .
size: .
CDR3: CASRGEAGTKDYGYTF
DNA: TGTGCCAGTAGGGGCGAGGCGGGTACGAAGGACTATGGCTACACCTTC

length: 17
V: TRBV7-2
J: TRBJ2-1
D: TRBD2
size: .
CDR3: CASSLSAGGAALVEQFF
DNA: TGTGCCAGCAGCCTCTCTGCCGGGGGGGCTGCGTTGGTTGAGCAGTTCTTC

length: 13
V: TRBV7-8
J: TRBJ2-1
D: .
size: .
CDR3: CASRYTSNNEQFF
DNA: TGTGCCAGCAGATATACTAGCAACAATGAGCAGTTCTTC

length: 13
V: TRBV6-1
J: TRBJ1-1
D: TRBD1
size: .
CDR3: CASSGTGGTEAFF
DNA: TGTGCCAGCAGCGGGACAGGGGGCACTGAAGCTTTCTTT

length: 14
V: TRBV28
J: TRBJ1-2
D: TRBD1
size: .
CDR3: CASSLGGTGHGYTF
DNA: TGTGCCAGCAGTTTAGGGGGGACAGGGCATGGCTACACCTTC

length: 17
V: TRBV28
J: TRBJ2-7
D: TRBD1
size: .
CDR3: CASSEPLDRGVLYEQYF
DNA: TGTGCCAGCAGCGAGCCCTTAGACAGGGGCGTCCTCTACGAGCAGTACTTC

length: 16
V: TRBV10-3
J: TRBJ2-7
D: .
size: .
CDR3: CAISESSTPRDYEQYF
DNA: TGTGCCATCAGTGAGTCGTCTACCCCCAGGGACTACGAGCAGTACTTC

length: 16
V: TRBV11-2
J: TRBJ2-7
D: .
size: .
CDR3: CASSLDGQVSYYEQYF
DNA: TGTGCCAGCAGCTTAGACGGCCAGGTCTCTTACTACGAGCAGTACTTC

length: 14
V: TRBV27
J: TRBJ2-7
D: TRBD1
size: .
CDR3: CASRDRTGSYEQYF
DNA: TGTGCCAGCAGAGACCGGACAGGGAGTTACGAGCAGTACTTC

length: 11
V: TRBV19
J: TRBJ2-1
D: .
size: few
CDR3: CASLQGDEQFF
DNA: TGTGCCAGTCTACAGGGCGATGAGCAGTTCTTC

length: 13
V: TRBV25-1
J: TRBJ2-5
D: .
size: .
CDR3: CASSVGGRETQYF
DNA: TGTGCCAGCAGTGTGGGGGGAAGGGAGACCCAGTACTTC

length: 12
V: TRBV6-5
J: TRBJ1-6
D: .
size: .
CDR3: CASSLYNSPLHF
DNA: TGTGCCAGCAGTTTATATAATTCACCCCTCCACTTT

length: 14
V: TRBV19
J: TRBJ1-2
D: .
size: .
CDR3: CASSIDTHSYGYTF
DNA: TGTGCCAGTAGTATTGACACCCACTCCTATGGCTACACCTTC

length: 18
V: TRBV7-9
J: TRBJ2-1
D: TRBD1
size: .
CDR3: CASSPYRTGTSSYNEQFF
DNA: TGTGCCAGCAGCCCCTACCGGACAGGGACAAGCTCCTACAATGAGCAGTTCTTC

length: 14
V: TRBV6-1
J: TRBJ2-3
D: .
size: .
CDR3: CASSETGLTDTQYF
DNA: TGTGCCAGCAGTGAGACAGGTCTCACAGATACGCAGTATTTT

length: 14
V: TRBV4-1
J: TRBJ2-3
D: .
size: few
CDR3: CASSQGAVPDTQYF
DNA: TGCGCCAGCAGCCAAGGAGCTGTGCCAGATACGCAGTATTTT

length: 14
V: TRBV11-2
J: TRBJ1-2
D: TRBD1
size: .
CDR3: CASSPTTGIYGYTF
DNA: TGTGCCAGCAGCCCTACGACAGGGATCTATGGCTACACCTTC

length: 15
V: TRBV18
J: TRBJ2-1
D: .
size: .
CDR3: CASSRRGALYNEQFF
DNA: TGTGCCAGCTCACGGCGGGGAGCCCTTTACAATGAGCAGTTCTTC

length: 14
V: TRBV5-1
J: TRBJ2-2
D: .
size: .
CDR3: CASSSGQNTGELFF
DNA: TGCGCCAGCAGCTCCGGACAGAACACCGGGGAGCTGTTTTTT

length: 14
V: TRBV6-5
J: TRBJ1-4
D: TRBD1
size: .
CDR3: CASSRGQGKEKLFF
DNA: TGTGCCAGCAGCCGGGGACAGGGGAAGGAAAAACTGTTTTTT

length: 14
V: TRBV5-4
J: TRBJ1-3
D: .
size: .
CDR3: CASSLQGSGNTIYF
DNA: TGTGCCAGCAGCTTACAGGGTTCTGGAAACACCATATATTTT

length: 13
V: TRBV6-5
J: TRBJ1-1
D: .
size: few
CDR3: CASSPPVPGGAFF
DNA: TGTGCCAGCAGTCCCCCCGTTCCCGGGGGAGCTTTCTTT

length: 15
V: TRBV27
J: TRBJ2-7
D: TRBD1
size: .
CDR3: CASSFFRTGGFEQYF
DNA: TGTGCCAGCAGTTTTTTTCGGACAGGGGGCTTCGAGCAGTACTTC

length: 18
V: TRBV11-2
J: TRBJ1-4
D: TRBD1
size: .
CDR3: CASRKGVGTGTTNEKLFF
DNA: TGTGCCAGCAGAAAGGGTGTGGGGACAGGGACAACTAATGAAAAACTGTTTTTT

length: 16
V: TRBV27
J: TRBJ2-1
D: TRBD2
size: .
CDR3: CASSFLQRGAYNEQFF
DNA: TGTGCCAGCAGTTTCCTCCAGCGGGGGGCGTACAATGAGCAGTTCTTC

length: 15
V: TRBV7-9
J: TRBJ1-4
D: TRBD1
size: .
CDR3: CASSVTGRMNEKLFF
DNA: TGTGCCAGCAGCGTGACAGGGAGGATGAATGAAAAACTGTTTTTT

length: 15
V: TRBV4-2
J: TRBJ1-2
D: TRBD1
size: few
CDR3: CASSQQDRGDYGYTF
DNA: TGTGCCAGCAGCCAACAGGACAGGGGAGACTATGGCTACACCTTC

length: 14
V: TRBV6-5
J: TRBJ1-2
D: .
size: few
CDR3: CASSSQGSLYGYTF
DNA: TGTGCCAGCAGTTCACAGGGTTCTCTCTATGGCTACACCTTC

length: 12
V: TRBV19
J: TRBJ1-6
D: .
size: .
CDR3: CASSIISSPLHF
DNA: TGTGCCAGTAGTATTATCAGTTCACCCCTCCACTTT

length: 16
V: TRBV27
J: TRBJ2-3
D: .
size: .
CDR3: CASSFSSGALTDTQYF
DNA: TGTGCCAGCAGTTTTTCCTCAGGGGCACTCACAGATACGCAGTATTTT

length: 13
V: TRBV5-1
J: TRBJ1-1
D: .
size: .
CDR3: CASSLGGDQEAFF
DNA: TGCGCCAGCAGCTTGGGGGGGGATCAAGAAGCTTTCTTT

length: 16
V: TRBV5-1
J: TRBJ2-7
D: TRBD1
size: .
CDR3: CASSPLDRRLSYEQYF
DNA: TGCGCCAGCAGCCCTCTGGACAGGCGCCTCTCCTACGAGCAGTACTTC

length: 17
V: TRBV21-1
J: TRBJ2-5
D: .
size: .
CDR3: CASSAPSGQGRSETQYF
DNA: TGTGCCAGCAGCGCACCCTCGGGACAGGGGCGTTCGGAGACCCAGTACTTC

length: 15
V: TRBV5-4
J: TRBJ2-7
D: .
size: .
CDR3: CASSLGGTDSYEQYF
DNA: TGTGCCAGCAGCTTGGGGGGCACAGATAGCTACGAGCAGTACTTC

length: 16
V: TRBV5-6
J: TRBJ1-4
D: .
size: .
CDR3: CASSLGQVQANEKLFF
DNA: TGTGCCAGCAGCTTGGGACAGGTCCAAGCTAATGAAAAACTGTTTTTT

length: 16
V: TRBV7-8
J: TRBJ2-3
D: TRBD2
size: once
CDR3: CASSLTPRGGPDTQYF
DNA: TGTGCCAGCAGCTTAACCCCCCGGGGGGGCCCAGATACGCAGTATTTT

length: 15
V: TRBV28
J: TRBJ1-2
D: .
size: .
CDR3: CASSGPEQGFYGYTF
DNA: TGTGCCAGCAGTGGACCGGAACAGGGTTTCTATGGCTACACCTTC

length: 15
V: TRBV30
J: TRBJ1-2
D: .
size: .
CDR3: CAWTWRGGRPYGYTF
DNA: TGTGCCTGGACGTGGAGGGGGGGACGGCCCTATGGCTACACCTTC

length: 16
V: TRBV7-9
J: TRBJ2-2
D: .
size: .
CDR3: CASSSQKITGSGELFF
DNA: TGTGCCAGCAGCTCACAAAAAATCACAGGGAGCGGGGAGCTGTTTTTT

length: 13
V: TRBV10-2
J: TRBJ2-5
D: TRBD1
size: .
CDR3: CASRGDRKETQYF
DNA: TGCGCCAGCAGGGGGGACAGGAAAGAGACCCAGTACTTC

length: 17
V: TRBV11-2
J: TRBJ1-3
D: TRBD1
size: .
CDR3: CASSAGQGTPPGNTIYF
DNA: TGTGCCAGCAGCGCCGGACAGGGGACCCCCCCTGGAAACACCATATATTTT

length: 12
V: TRBV18
J: TRBJ1-1
D: .
size: .
CDR3: CASSPSAGEAFF
DNA: TGTGCCAGCTCACCATCGGCAGGAGAAGCTTTCTTT